Sequencing of this T cell receptor (beta chain) was carried out in a study of shared clonotypes between healthy human individuals. General study findings and limits: The study found lower generation probabilities in non-shared clonotypes than in those shared by all four donors. The study's rarefaction showed incomplete sorted-subset sequencing despite large depth. Compared with memory subsets, naive subsets generally had larger estimated richness.

CD45RO-negative cells were positively selected for CCR7, leaving out terminally differentiated effector memory CD45RA+ cells. As concerns this clone: The antigen remains unidentified.

Germline CDR1 reads MNHEY; CDR2 reads SMNVEV (reference sequence). The CDR3 runs to 14 residues. V lost 5 bases and J lost 2; bases outside the gene matches: 5. The genomic DNA of each subset was split evenly across several immunoSEQ plates. Clones were read by immunoSEQ multiplex PCR, and TCRdb kept only the in-frame ones, dropping some. The table has 2 million to 2.5 million clones, around 96% seen once. Input material: naive CD8+ T cells sorted from blood. The source is a man aged 18 to 29 in good health. The chain couples TRBV27 to TRBJ2-5, with 7 bases that match TRBD2. The CDR3 DNA follows: TGTGCCAGCAGTCCCCTAGCGGAACAAGAGACCCAGTACTTC. It codes for CASSPLAEQETQYF.